The clone carrying this T cell receptor (beta chain) has just one count. The data derive from a study of blood T cell repertoires in COVID-19. Study summary: From the United States, Italy and Spain came samples of acute and convalescent COVID-19. The cDNA or gDNA used as material had been derived from T cells, B-cell-depleted T cells, or PBMCs.

Per the authors' pipeline: Nucleated cell number was recorded as an estimate derived from reference gene primer amplification. The data were produced by immunoSEQ multiplex PCR, yet TCRdb's version contains in-frame clones alone and is incomplete. V and J calls and clone size are as listed in that table; D and trimming were resolved from the DNA. The repertoire holds roughly 290,000 clones, with roughly 90% as singletons. The specimen was peripheral blood. This clonotype was sampled from a woman aged 55-70 years with acute or convalescent COVID-19.

The CDR3 sequence is CASSPLRPGQKNTGELFF. The CDR3 nucleotides are TGTGCCAGCAGTCCTCTTCGACCGGGACAGAAGAACACCGGGGAGCTGTTTTTT. The rearrangement joins TRBV28 to TRBJ2-2; 7 nucleotides line up with TRBD1. CDR3 length: 18 residues. In germline, CDR1 is MDHEN, CDR2 SYDVKM. V shed 5 bases, J shed 1 base, and the junction held 13 bases outside the gene matches.